The clone carrying this T cell receptor (beta chain) was counted a single time. Generated by immunoSEQ multiplex PCR, the TCRdb table keeps only in-frame clones and is missing some. The sample holds about 38,000 clones; over 80% are singletons and the top ten take over 0.3%. This sample stems from a study of T cell changes during pregnancy in multiple sclerosis. CDR1 is MGHRA and CDR2 is YSYEKL in the germline V gene. V dropped 1 base and J dropped 7 bases, with 19 bases sitting between them. The CDR3 consists of 17 residues. Specimen: CD4+ T cells from peripheral blood mononuclear cells, collected in the third trimester of pregnancy. The clonotype originates from a female donor in good health, enrolled as a control in a pregnancy study. This chain links TRBV4-1 with TRBJ2-2; D call uncertain. CDR3 amino acids: CASSQVDMGFPSGELFF. The CDR3 DNA is TGCGCCAGCAGCCAAGTAGATATGGGCTTCCCGAGCGGGGAGCTGTTTTTT.